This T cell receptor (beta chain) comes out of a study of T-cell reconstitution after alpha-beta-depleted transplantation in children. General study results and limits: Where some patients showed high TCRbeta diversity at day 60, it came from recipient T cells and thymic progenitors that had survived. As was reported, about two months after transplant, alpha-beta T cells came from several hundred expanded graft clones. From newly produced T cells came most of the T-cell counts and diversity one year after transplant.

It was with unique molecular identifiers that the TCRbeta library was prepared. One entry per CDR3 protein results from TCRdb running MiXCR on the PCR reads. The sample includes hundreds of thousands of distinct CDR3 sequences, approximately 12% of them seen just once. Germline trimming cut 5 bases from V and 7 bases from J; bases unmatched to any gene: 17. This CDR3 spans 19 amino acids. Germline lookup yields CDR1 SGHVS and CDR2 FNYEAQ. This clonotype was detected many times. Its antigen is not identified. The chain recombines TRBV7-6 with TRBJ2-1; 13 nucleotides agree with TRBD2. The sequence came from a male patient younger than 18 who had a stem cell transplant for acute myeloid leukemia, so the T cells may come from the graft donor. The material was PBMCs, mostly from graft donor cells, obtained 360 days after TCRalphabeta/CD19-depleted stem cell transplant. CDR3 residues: CASSPTGTSGKGFRNEQFF. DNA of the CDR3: TGTGCCAGCAGCCCAACCGGGACTAGCGGGAAGGGTTTCCGGAATGAGCAGTTCTTC.